Described below is a single T cell receptor (beta chain) sequence and its context. The antigen remains unidentified. Sequenced by immunoSEQ multiplex PCR; TCRdb stores in-frame clones only, minus some. There are 72,000 or so clones in the sample; 86% occur only once, and roughly 3% lies in the top ten. This entry is derived from a study of neoadjuvant anti-PD-1 for oral cavity cancer. Looking at the study overall: Around day 43, patients without progression received a fourth nivolumab dose before surgery. Whole-study results and caveats: Non-responders to neoadjuvant nivolumab had significantly more clonal PBMC T cells than responders.

Specified time point: after neoadjuvant nivolumab, at surgical resection. The CDR3 is 18 residues long. The germline V gene encodes CDR1 MNHEY and CDR2 SMNVEV (reference sequence). Trimming left V 5 bases short and J 5 bases short, with 22 bases between. J is TRBJ2-6 and V is TRBV27; D is undetermined. The source of this sequence is a person between 40 and 85 years old with oral cavity squamous cell carcinoma. The input for sequencing was PBMCs, taken after nivolumab (anti-PD-1) treatment. The CDR3 here is CASSILYWLQSRANVLTF. The CDR3 coding sequence is TGTGCCAGCAGTATATTATATTGGCTACAAAGTCGGGCCAACGTCCTGACTTTC.